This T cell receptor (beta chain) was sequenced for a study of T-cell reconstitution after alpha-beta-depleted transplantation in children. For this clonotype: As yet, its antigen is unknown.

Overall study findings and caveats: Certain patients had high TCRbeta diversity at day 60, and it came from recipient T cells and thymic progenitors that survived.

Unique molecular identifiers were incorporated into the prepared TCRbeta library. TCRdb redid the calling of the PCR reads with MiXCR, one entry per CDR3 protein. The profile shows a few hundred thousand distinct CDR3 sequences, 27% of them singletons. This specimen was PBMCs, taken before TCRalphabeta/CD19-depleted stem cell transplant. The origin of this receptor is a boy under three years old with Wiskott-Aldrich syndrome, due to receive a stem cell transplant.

The CDR3 DNA reads TGTGCCAGCAGGAAGGGGCAGAACACGATCTACGAGCAGTACTTC. It encodes CASRKGQNTIYEQYF. The V call is TRBV27, the J call TRBJ2-7, with D perhaps TRBD1 (5 bases). Germline lookup yields CDR1 MNHEY and CDR2 SMNVEV (reference sequence). This CDR3 is built from 15 residues. Trimming stripped 6 bases from V and 3 bases from J, with 18 bases between.